Following are 25 T cell receptor beta chains from one sample sequenced in a study of blood T cell repertoires in COVID-19. TCRdb's table, derived via immunoSEQ multiplex PCR, lists solely in-frame clones and lacks some. The sample lists fewer than 350,000 clones; roughly 93% were seen once. The sequenced material came from PBMCs or T cells enriched from blood (not recorded which). These receptors all come from a woman between 35 and 50 years old with acute COVID-19.

The chain couples TRBV5-1 to TRBJ2-3; TRBD2 agrees at 7 bases. The CDR3 extends over 15 amino acids. The ends lost 0 bases at V and 6 bases at J; junction bases unmatched: 7. CDR1 is SGHRS and CDR2 is YFSETQ in the germline V gene. Here the CDR3 reads CASSLAGGAGDTQYF. DNA for the CDR3: TGCGCCAGCAGCTTGGCGGGGGGAGCAGGGGATACGCAGTATTTT.

The rearrangement uses TRBV5-5 and TRBJ1-1; TRBD1 might be the D (6 bases). Trimming removed 8 bases from V and 1 base from J, with 15 bases in between. This CDR3 spans 14 amino acids. The germline gives CDR1 SGHKS, CDR2 YYEKEE (reference sequence). This chain's CDR3 is CASDQGSGNTEAFF. The CDR3 nucleotides read TGTGCCAGTGATCAGGGGTCGGGGAACACTGAAGCTTTCTTT.

V gene TRBV9 combines with J gene TRBJ2-1; a possible D gene is TRBD2 (6 bases). CDR1 is SGDLS, CDR2 YYNGEE, per germline. This CDR3 has 13 residues. V was shortened by 2 bases and J by 7 bases, with 10 bases between the two germline ends. The CDR3, as DNA: TGTGCCAGCAGCGTCGGGACTTGGAATGAGCAGTTCTTC. This gives the protein CASSVGTWNEQFF.

The sample holds one count of this clone. V gene TRBV21-1 combines with J gene TRBJ2-4; TRBD2, the D gene given by the table, was not confirmed from the DNA. TRBV21-1 is noted as a pseudogene. The CDR3 runs to 17 residues. DNA of the CDR3: TGTGCCAGCAGCAAAGACGCGCCCATTCTAGCCAAAAACATTCAGTACTTC. Translating it yields CASSKDAPILAKNIQYF.

This chain links TRBV3-1 (or the pseudogene TRBV3-2) with TRBJ2-1; 8 bases are shared with TRBD1. With 3 bases clipped from V and 7 bases from J, the junction kept 17 bases outside the gene matches. Germline values: CDR1 LGHDT, CDR2 YNNKEL (reference sequence). This CDR3 has 18 residues. The CDR3 here is CASSHIGVTGDPLNEQFF. In DNA form, the CDR3 reads TGTGCCAGCAGCCATATAGGGGTGACAGGGGATCCCCTAAATGAGCAGTTCTTC.

This clone was detected many times. The chain employs TRBV6-5 and TRBJ1-6, with D possibly TRBD1 on 5 matching bases. Trimming removed 5 bases at V and 8 bases at J, with 10 bases between. Germline V gene lookup returns CDR1 MNHEY and CDR2 SVGAGI. The CDR3 runs 13 residues. CDR3 in amino acids: CASSRIGDSPLHF. CDR3 DNA: TGTGCCAGCAGTCGGATAGGGGATTCACCCCTCCACTTT.

The CDR3 nucleotides are TGTGCCAGCAGCTTACGGGGGGGAGGGACTGAAGCTTTCTTT. This sequence encodes CASSLRGGGTEAFF. J is TRBJ1-1 and V is TRBV7-2; a possible D gene is TRBD1 (5 bases). The CDR3 spans 14 residues. Germline CDR1 is SGHTA and CDR2 is FQGNSA. V was cut by 2 bases and J by 5 bases, with 12 bases left in between.

The chain combines TRBV11-2 with TRBJ2-7, with unresolved D. The V end was cut by 1 base, the J end by 4 bases, with 8 bases between. The CDR3 covers 13 residues. The V gene's germline CDR1 is SGHAT and CDR2 FQNNGV. Here the CDR3 DNA reads TGTGCCAGCAGCTTAGTAGAGTCGTACGAGCAGTACTTC. Its protein is CASSLVESYEQYF.

The J gene is TRBJ1-2, the V gene TRBV29-1, with 7 bases identical to TRBD1. V dropped 0 bases and J dropped 4; count of bases not matched to a gene: 5. CDR3 length: 14 amino acids. CDR1 is SQVTM and CDR2 is ANQGSEA in the germline V gene. The CDR3 is CSVEDMGTAYGYTF. CDR3 in DNA: TGCAGCGTTGAAGATATGGGGACAGCCTATGGCTACACCTTC.

The chain has TRBV2 and TRBJ1-1; 8 bases agree with TRBD1. Germline V gene data show CDR1 as SNHLY and CDR2 as FYNNEI. The CDR3 length is 14 residues. Trimming took 9 bases from V and 5 from J; bases not matched to a gene: 11. The CDR3 nucleotides read TGTGCCAGTGGACCCGCAGGGGGCAAGACTGAAGCTTTCTTT. It encodes CASGPAGGKTEAFF.

The chain joins TRBV18 to TRBJ2-1; 10 bases fit TRBD2. The V gene end was trimmed by 3 bases and the J gene end by 10 bases; junction bases not matched to a gene: 15. The CDR3 has 17 amino acids. Germline V gives CDR1 KGHSH, CDR2 LQKENI. This chain's CDR3 is CASSPDSLPSGRSEQFF. CDR3 DNA sequence: TGTGCCAGCTCACCGGACAGCCTGCCTAGCGGGAGATCGGAGCAGTTCTTC.

This chain connects TRBV29-1 to TRBJ1-2; D gene ambiguous. Germline-derived CDR1 and CDR2 are SQVTM and ANQGSEA. CDR3 size: 14 residues. Trimming removed 3 bases from V and 2 bases from J, with 13 bases in between. The CDR3 spells CSVDWSGGNYGYTF. The CDR3 DNA reads as TGCAGCGTTGATTGGTCAGGAGGGAACTATGGCTACACCTTC.

The chain links TRBV2 to TRBJ1-6, with D unresolved. This CDR3 has 12 amino acids. The V gene's germline CDR1 is SNHLY and CDR2 FYNNEI. The V gene lost 4 bases and the J gene lost 6 bases, with 4 bases spanning the gap. The CDR3 bases are TGTGCCAGCAGTGCCTCTAATTCACCCCTCCACTTT. Amino acids: CASSASNSPLHF.

For the CDR3, the DNA is TGCGCCAGCAGCCAGTACAGGGGGCGCGAAAAACTGTTTTTT. It yields the protein CASSQYRGREKLFF. This chain links TRBV4-3 with TRBJ1-4; 9 bases match TRBD1. Germline V gene sequence: CDR1 LGHNA, CDR2 YSLEER. The CDR3 is 14 amino acids. Trimming removed 3 bases from V and 8 bases from J; junction bases left unmatched: 4.

The chain joins TRBV7-8 to TRBJ1-5; D gene unclear. Trimming took 5 bases from V and 3 from J, leaving 14 bases between them. The germline gives CDR1 SGHVS, CDR2 FQNEAQ. CDR3 length equals 15 residues. CDR3: CASSGPRRVNQPQHF. The CDR3 nucleotides read TGTGCCAGCAGCGGCCCCAGGCGGGTCAATCAGCCCCAGCATTTT.

The table lists this clone with a few counts. The chain couples TRBV28 to TRBJ1-6; 8 bases agree with TRBD1. Trimming took 6 bases from V and 2 from J; bases not matched to a gene: 6. CDR1 and CDR2 (germline): MDHEN, SYDVKM. The CDR3 spans 16 residues. CDR3 loop: CASRDGQGPYNSPLHF. DNA for the CDR3: TGTGCCAGCAGAGACGGACAGGGACCCTATAATTCACCCCTCCACTTT.

The chain is built from TRBV10-3 and TRBJ1-2; possibly TRBD1 for D (6 bases). Per the germline V gene, CDR1 is ENHRY and CDR2 is SYGVKD. The CDR3 extends over 15 amino acids. Trimming cost V 2 bases and J 4 bases, with 14 bases left between them. The CDR3 loop reads CAISEPETGTYGYTF. For the CDR3, the DNA is TGTGCCATCAGTGAGCCAGAGACAGGAACCTATGGCTACACCTTC.

This chain connects TRBV3-1 (or the pseudogene TRBV3-2) to TRBJ2-3, with D perhaps TRBD2 (5 bases). Germline V gene sequence: CDR1 LGHDT, CDR2 YNNKEL (reference sequence). Trimming removed 0 bases at V and 1 base at J, with 8 bases between. The CDR3 totals 15 residues. CDR3 coding DNA: TGTGCCAGCAGCCAAGATCTAGCCCGCACAGATACGCAGTATTTT. Translation gives CASSQDLARTDTQYF.

The V gene is TRBV7-8, the J gene TRBJ1-3; 7 bases line up with TRBD1. This CDR3 contains 15 residues. Trimming at V came to 1 base and at J to 3 bases, leaving 3 bases not matched to a gene. Germline V CDR1 and CDR2: SGHVS, FQNEAQ. For the CDR3, the DNA is TGTGCCAGCAGCTTAGAAGGGGGCTTTGGAAACACCATATATTTT. This codes for CASSLEGGFGNTIYF.

J is TRBJ2-7 and V is TRBV30, with TRBD1 matching 7 bases. The CDR3 spans 13 residues. Trimming cost V 4 bases and J 2 bases; bases outside gene matches: 5. Germline lookup yields CDR1 GTSNPN and CDR2 SVGIG (reference sequence). CDR3 protein: CAWTDRVAYEQYF. CDR3 in DNA: TGTGCCTGGACTGACAGGGTCGCCTACGAGCAGTACTTC.

This sequence joins TRBV9 and TRBJ1-1, with D tentatively TRBD1 (6 bases). The CDR3 is made up of 13 amino acids. Deletions cut 1 base from V and 7 bases from J, with 11 bases between. Germline V gene data show CDR1 as SGDLS and CDR2 as YYNGEE. CDR3 protein: CASSVNQGSEAFF. The DNA of the CDR3 is TGTGCCAGCAGCGTAAATCAGGGGAGTGAAGCTTTCTTT.

The rearrangement links TRBV7-8 to TRBJ2-5; 10 positions agree with TRBD2. Germline V lookup: CDR1 SGHVS, CDR2 FQNEAQ. The ends lost 3 bases at V and 1 base at J; junction bases unmatched: 5. This CDR3 contains 16 residues. The CDR3 region has the DNA TGTGCCAGCAGCTTCTCGGGACTAGCGAGCCAAGAGACCCAGTACTTC. Protein: CASSFSGLASQETQYF.

The CDR3 sequence is CASSVSGGQPQHF. For the CDR3, the DNA is TGTGCCAGTAGTGTAAGCGGGGGTCAGCCCCAGCATTTT. The V call is TRBV19, the J call TRBJ1-5; tentative D call: TRBD1 (5 bases). This CDR3 has 13 amino acids. The V end lost 5 bases, the J end lost 6 bases, and 11 bases lay between the germline ends. Germline V gives CDR1 LNHDA, CDR2 SQIVND (reference sequence).

The J gene is TRBJ2-5, the V gene TRBV25-1; a possible D gene is TRBD1 (6 bases). The germline V and J ends were trimmed by 9 bases and 2 bases, with 22 bases remaining between them. Germline V lookup: CDR1 MGHDK, CDR2 SYGVNS. The CDR3 runs to 16 residues. The CDR3 loop reads CARRPVRTAAQETQYF. In DNA form, the CDR3 reads TGTGCCAGGAGACCAGTGCGGACAGCGGCTCAAGAGACCCAGTACTTC.

This clone came up a few times. The CDR3 DNA follows: TGTGCCACCAGTGATACCCCCAGCGGGGGGGGATCCTACGAGCAGTACTTC. Amino acid sequence: CATSDTPSGGGSYEQYF. The chain uses TRBV24-1 and TRBJ2-7, with 10 bases fitting TRBD2. Germline V gene lookup returns CDR1 KGHDR and CDR2 SFDVKD. With V trimmed by 3 bases and J by 1 base, 8 bases remained unmatched. The CDR3 totals 17 residues.